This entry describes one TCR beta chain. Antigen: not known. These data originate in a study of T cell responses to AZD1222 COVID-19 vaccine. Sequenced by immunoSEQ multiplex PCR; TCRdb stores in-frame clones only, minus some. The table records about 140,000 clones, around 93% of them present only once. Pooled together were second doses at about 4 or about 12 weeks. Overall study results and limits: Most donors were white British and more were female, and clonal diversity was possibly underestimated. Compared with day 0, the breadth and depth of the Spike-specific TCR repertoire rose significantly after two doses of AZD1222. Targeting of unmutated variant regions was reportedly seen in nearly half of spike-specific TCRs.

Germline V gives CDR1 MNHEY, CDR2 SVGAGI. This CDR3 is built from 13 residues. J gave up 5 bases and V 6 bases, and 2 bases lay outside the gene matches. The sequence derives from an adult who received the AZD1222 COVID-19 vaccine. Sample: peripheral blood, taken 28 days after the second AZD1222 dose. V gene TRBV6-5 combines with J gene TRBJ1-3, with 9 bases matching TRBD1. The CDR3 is CASRQGARNTIYF. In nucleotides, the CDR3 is TGTGCCAGCAGACAGGGGGCTAGAAACACCATATATTTT.